What follows is one T cell receptor (beta chain) and its context. The data are from a study of blood T cell repertoires in COVID-19. For the study at large: PBMCs, B-cell-depleted T cells, or T cells were the source of the cDNA or gDNA that made up the material.

Per the original methods: Reference gene primer amplification gave estimated nucleated cell counts. Clones were sequenced by immunoSEQ multiplex PCR, and TCRdb holds only the in-frame ones, with some missing. The V and J calls and clone size are taken from that table; D and trimming were inferred from the DNA. The table lists about 70,000 clones, 80% of them singletons. This CDR3 has 15 amino acids. With 4 bases clipped from V and 10 bases from J, the junction kept 11 bases outside the gene matches. Germline CDR1 is SGDLS and CDR2 is YYNGEE. The TCR originated in a man between 65 and 79 years old who had recovered from COVID-19. The V gene is TRBV9, the J gene TRBJ1-6; 7 positions match TRBD1. The sequenced sample was peripheral blood. The CDR3 DNA reads TGTGCCAGCAGCCCCCTCTCAGGGGGTGGATCACCCCTCCACTTT. It yields the protein CASSPLSGGGSPLHF. Drawing the rest from reference TRBV9 and TRBJ1-6, the complete variable domain is DSGVTQTPKHLITATGQRVTLRCSPRSGDLSVYWYQQSLDQGLQFLIQYYNGEERAKGNILERFSAQQFPDLHSELNLSSLELGDSALYFCASSPLSGGGSPLHFGNGTRLTVT.